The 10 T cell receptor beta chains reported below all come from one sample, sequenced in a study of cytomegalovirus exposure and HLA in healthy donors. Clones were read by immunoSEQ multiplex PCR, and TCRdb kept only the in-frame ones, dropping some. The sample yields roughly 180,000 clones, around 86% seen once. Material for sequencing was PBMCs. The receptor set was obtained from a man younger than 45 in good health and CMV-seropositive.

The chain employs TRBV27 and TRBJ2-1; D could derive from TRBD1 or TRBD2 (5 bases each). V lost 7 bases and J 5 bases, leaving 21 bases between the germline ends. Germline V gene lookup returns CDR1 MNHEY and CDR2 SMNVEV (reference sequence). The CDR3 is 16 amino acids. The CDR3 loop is CASTSIGTVNNNEQFF. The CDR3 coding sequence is TGTGCCAGCACCTCGATCGGGACCGTTAATAACAATGAGCAGTTCTTC.

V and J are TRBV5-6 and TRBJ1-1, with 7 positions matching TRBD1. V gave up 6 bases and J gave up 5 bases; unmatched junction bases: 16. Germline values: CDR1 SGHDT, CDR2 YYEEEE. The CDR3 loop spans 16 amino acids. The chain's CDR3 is CASTLGIQGLRTEAFF. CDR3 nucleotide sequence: TGTGCCAGCACCCTAGGAATACAGGGGCTTCGGACTGAAGCTTTCTTT. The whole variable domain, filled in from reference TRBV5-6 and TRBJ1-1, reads DAGVTQSPTHLIKTRGQQVTLRCSPKSGHDTVSWYQQALGQGPQFIFQYYEEEERQRGNFPDRFSGHQFPNYSSELNVNALLLGDSALYLCASTLGIQGLRTEAFFGQGTRLTVV.

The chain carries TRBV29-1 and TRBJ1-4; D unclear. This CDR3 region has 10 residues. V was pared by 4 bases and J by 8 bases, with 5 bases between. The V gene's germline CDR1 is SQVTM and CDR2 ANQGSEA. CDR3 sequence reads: CSVGGEKLFF. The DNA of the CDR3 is TGCAGCGTTGGTGGAGAAAAACTGTTTTTT.

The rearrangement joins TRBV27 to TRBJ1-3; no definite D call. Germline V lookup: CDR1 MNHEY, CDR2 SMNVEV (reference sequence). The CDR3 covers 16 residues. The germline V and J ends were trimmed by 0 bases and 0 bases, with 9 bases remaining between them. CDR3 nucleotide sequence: TGTGCCAGCAGTTTATCCGCCGGAACCTCTGGAAACACCATATATTTT. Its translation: CASSLSAGTSGNTIYF.

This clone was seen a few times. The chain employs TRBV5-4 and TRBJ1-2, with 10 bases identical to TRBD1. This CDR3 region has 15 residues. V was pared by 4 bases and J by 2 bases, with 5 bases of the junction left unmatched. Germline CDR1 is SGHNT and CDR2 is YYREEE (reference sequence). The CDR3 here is CASSEGQGLNYGYTF. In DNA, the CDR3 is TGTGCCAGCAGCGAGGGACAGGGGCTCAACTATGGCTACACCTTC.

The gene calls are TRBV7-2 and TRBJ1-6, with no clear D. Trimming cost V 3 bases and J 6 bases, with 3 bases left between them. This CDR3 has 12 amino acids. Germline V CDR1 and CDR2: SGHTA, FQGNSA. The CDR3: CASSFRNSPLHF. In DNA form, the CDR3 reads TGTGCCAGCAGCTTTCGTAATTCACCCCTCCACTTT.

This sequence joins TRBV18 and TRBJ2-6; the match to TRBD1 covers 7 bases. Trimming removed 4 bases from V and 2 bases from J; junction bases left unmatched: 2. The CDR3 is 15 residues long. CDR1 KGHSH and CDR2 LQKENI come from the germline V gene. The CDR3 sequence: CASSRGGAGANVLTF. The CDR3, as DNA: TGTGCCAGCTCACGAGGGGGCGCTGGGGCCAACGTCCTGACTTTC.

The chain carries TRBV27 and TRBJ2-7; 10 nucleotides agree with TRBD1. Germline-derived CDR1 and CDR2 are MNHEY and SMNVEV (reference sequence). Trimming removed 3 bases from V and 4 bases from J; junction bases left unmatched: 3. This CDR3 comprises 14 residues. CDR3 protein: CASSFRDRGYEQYF. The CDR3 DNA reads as TGTGCCAGCAGTTTCCGGGACAGGGGATACGAGCAGTACTTC.

The CDR3 is CASSPTAGMNTEAFF. DNA of the CDR3: TGTGCCAGCAGCCCCACCGCGGGGATGAACACTGAAGCTTTCTTT. The J gene is TRBJ1-1, the V gene TRBV7-2; D is ambiguous. The V and J ends lost 5 bases and 0 bases respectively, with 13 bases between them. The CDR3 covers 15 residues. Germline assignment: CDR1 SGHTA and CDR2 FQGNSA.

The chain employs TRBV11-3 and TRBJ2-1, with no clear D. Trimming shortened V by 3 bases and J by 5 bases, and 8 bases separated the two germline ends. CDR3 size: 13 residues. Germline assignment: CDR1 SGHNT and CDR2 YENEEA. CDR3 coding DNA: TGTGCCAGCAGCTTTAGGTGGGACAATGAGCAGTTCTTC. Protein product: CASSFRWDNEQFF.